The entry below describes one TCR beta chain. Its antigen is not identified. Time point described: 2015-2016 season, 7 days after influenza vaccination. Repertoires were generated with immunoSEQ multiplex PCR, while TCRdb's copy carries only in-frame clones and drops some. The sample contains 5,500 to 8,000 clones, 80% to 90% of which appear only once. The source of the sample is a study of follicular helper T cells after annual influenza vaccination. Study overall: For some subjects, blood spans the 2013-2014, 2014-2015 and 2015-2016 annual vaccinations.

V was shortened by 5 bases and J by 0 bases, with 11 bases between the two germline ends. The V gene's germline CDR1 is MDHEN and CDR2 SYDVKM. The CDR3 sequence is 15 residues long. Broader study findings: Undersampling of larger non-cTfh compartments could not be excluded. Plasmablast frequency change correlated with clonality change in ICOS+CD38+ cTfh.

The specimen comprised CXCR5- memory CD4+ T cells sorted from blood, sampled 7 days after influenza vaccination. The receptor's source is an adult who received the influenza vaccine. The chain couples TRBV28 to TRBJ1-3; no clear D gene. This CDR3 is CASSPGSNSGNTIYF. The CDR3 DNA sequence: TGTGCCAGCAGTCCTGGGTCAAACTCTGGAAACACCATATATTTT.